This TCR beta chain appears in the sequencing data of a study of shared clonotypes between healthy human individuals. Clones were read by immunoSEQ multiplex PCR, and TCRdb kept only the in-frame ones, dropping some. The sample has 2 million to 2.5 million clones, approximately 93% seen once. This clone appeared a few times. This CDR3 has 13 residues. Germline CDR1 MNHEY, CDR2 SMNVEV (reference sequence). V shed 4 bases and J shed 6 bases, with 12 bases lying between them. The V gene is TRBV27, the J gene TRBJ1-2; no clear D gene. The TCR sequence derives from a young man in good health. Some clones in this sample may be carry-over from other donors' samples. Sequences were obtained from naive CD4+ T cells from PBMCs. Subset indicated: CD45RA+ positively selected. The CDR3 loop is CASSSEAGHGYTF. The DNA of the CDR3 is TGTGCCAGCAGTTCCGAAGCCGGCCATGGCTACACCTTC.